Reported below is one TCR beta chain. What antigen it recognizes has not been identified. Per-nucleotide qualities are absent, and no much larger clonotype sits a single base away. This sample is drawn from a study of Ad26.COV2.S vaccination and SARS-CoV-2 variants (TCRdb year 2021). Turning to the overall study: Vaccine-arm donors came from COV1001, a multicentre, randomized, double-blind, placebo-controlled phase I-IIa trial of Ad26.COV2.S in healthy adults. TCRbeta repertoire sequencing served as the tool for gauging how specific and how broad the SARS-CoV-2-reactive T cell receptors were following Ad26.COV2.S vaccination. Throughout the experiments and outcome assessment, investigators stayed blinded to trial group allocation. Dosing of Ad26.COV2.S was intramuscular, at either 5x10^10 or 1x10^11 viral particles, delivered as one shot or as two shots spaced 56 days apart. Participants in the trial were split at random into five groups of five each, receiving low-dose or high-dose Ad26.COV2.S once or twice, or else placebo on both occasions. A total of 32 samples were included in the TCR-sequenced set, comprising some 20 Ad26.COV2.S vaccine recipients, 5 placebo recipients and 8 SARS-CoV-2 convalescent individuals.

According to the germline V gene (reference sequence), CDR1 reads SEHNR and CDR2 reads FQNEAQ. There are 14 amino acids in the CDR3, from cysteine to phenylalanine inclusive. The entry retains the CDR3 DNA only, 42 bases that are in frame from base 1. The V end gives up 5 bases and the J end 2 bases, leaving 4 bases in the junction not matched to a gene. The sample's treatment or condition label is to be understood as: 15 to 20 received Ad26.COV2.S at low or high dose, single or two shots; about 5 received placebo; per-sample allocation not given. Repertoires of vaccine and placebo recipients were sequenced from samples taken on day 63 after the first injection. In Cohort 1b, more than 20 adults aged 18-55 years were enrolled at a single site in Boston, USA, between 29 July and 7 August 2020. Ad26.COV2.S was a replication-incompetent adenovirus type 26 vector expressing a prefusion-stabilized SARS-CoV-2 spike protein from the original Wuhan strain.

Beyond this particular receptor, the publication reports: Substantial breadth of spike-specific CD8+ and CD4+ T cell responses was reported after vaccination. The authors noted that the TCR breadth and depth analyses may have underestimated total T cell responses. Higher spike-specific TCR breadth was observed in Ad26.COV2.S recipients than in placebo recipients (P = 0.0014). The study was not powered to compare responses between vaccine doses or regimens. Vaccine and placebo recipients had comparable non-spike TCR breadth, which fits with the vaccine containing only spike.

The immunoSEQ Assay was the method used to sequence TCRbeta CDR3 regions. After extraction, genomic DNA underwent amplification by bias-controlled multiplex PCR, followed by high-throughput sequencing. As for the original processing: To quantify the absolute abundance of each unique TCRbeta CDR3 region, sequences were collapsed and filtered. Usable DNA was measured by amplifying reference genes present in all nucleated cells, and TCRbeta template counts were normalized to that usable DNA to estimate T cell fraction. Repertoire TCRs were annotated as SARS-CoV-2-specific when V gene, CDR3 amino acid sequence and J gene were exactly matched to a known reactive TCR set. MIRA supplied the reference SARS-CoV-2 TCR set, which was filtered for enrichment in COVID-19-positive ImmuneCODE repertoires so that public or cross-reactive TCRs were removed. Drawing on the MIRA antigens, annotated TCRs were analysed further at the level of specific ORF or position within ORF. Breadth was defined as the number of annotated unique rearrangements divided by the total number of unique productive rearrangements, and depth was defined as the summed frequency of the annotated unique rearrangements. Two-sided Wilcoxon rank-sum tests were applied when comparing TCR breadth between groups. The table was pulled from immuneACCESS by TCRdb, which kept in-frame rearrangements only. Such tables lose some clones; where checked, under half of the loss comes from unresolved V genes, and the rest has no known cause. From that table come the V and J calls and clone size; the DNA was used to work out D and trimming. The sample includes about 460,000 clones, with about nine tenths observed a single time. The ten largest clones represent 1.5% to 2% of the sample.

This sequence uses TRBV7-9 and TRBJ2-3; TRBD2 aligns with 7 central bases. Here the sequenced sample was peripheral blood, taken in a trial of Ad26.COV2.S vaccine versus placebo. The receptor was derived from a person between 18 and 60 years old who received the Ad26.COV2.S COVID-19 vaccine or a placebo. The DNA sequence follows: TGTGCCAGCAGCCCAGCGGGGTACACAGATACGCAGTATTTT. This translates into CASSPAGYTDTQYF. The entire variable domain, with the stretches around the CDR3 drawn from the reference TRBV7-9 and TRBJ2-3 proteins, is DTGVSQNPRHKITKRGQNVTFRCDPISEHNRLYWYRQTLGQGPEFLTYFQNEAQLEKSRLLSDRFSAERPKGSFSTLEIQRTEQGDSAMYLCASSPAGYTDTQYFGPGTRLTVL.